This T cell receptor beta chain came from a study of T cell responses to AZD1222 COVID-19 vaccine. Study in general: Pooling covered second doses at about 4 or about 12 weeks.

Study findings and constraints: The donor group comprised mostly white British people and more females; the analysis possibly underestimated clonal diversity.

This CDR3 region has 11 residues. Trimming left V 11 bases short and J 8 bases short, with 16 bases between. In germline, CDR1 is SNHLY, CDR2 FYNNEI. For this clone: Its cognate antigen is unknown.

Produced via immunoSEQ multiplex PCR; TCRdb's table is partial and in-frame only. Of under 70,000 clones listed, approximately 83% are singletons. The TCR originated in an adult in good health. The specimen was peripheral blood, collected on day 0 of AZD1222 vaccination. The V gene is TRBV2, the J gene TRBJ2-7, with a possible D match to TRBD1 (5 bases). CDR3 sequence reads: CAAGAALKQYF. The CDR3 DNA follows: TGTGCCGCTGGGGCGGCGCTAAAGCAGTACTTC.